Listed below are T cell receptor beta chains from one sample, sequenced in a study of tumor-infiltrating lymphocytes in primary liver carcinoma. TCRdb fed the multiplex PCR reads into MiXCR, producing one record per CDR3 protein. The sample holds around 120,000 distinct CDR3 sequences; about 68% are singletons and the top ten take roughly 8.8%. The sample consisted of liver tumor tissue from sampling region 1. The receptors stem from an older woman with primary liver carcinoma and hepatitis B virus infection. Each CDR3 is given with its conserved first and last residue. The order of the fields is J gene, D gene, clone size, V gene, CDR3 protein, CDR3 DNA. A D gene is named only where the DNA matches it firmly. Clone size is given for some rows only: seen once, a few or many times, or a class if the clone is expanded.

TRBJ2-7	-	few	TRBV11-2	CASSLRLAAVDGEQYF	TGTGCCAGCAGCTTAAGGCTCGCAGCGGTGGATGGGGAGCAGTACTTC
TRBJ2-6	-	many	TRBV12-3/TRBV12-4	CASSLTGLHSGANVLTF	TGTGCCAGCAGTTTAACAGGGCTGCACTCTGGGGCCAACGTCCTGACTTTC
TRBJ1-1	-	-	TRBV28	CVSTKAPVGHGTTEAFF	TGTGTCAGCACCAAGGCACCGGTAGGACACGGGACCACTGAAGCTTTCTTT
TRBJ1-1	-	-	TRBV6-6	CDSSLTGNTEAFF	TGTGACAGCAGTCTCACAGGTAACACTGAAGCTTTCTTT
TRBJ1-1	TRBD1	-	TRBV5-1	CASSPGRGRFDTEAFF	TGCGCCAGCAGCCCGGGCAGGGGGCGCTTTGATACTGAAGCTTTCTTT
TRBJ2-3	TRBD2	few	TRBV5-1	CASSGSRLALSTDTQYF	TGCGCCAGCAGCGGCTCCCGACTAGCACTTAGCACAGATACGCAGTATTTT
TRBJ1-2	-	-	TRBV11-3	CVRSPTTAVIYF	TGTGTCAGGAGCCCAACTACAGCGGTTATATACTTC
TRBJ2-7	TRBD2	-	TRBV28	CASSLSGGRVGEQYF	TGTGCCAGCAGTTTAAGCGGCGGGAGGGTCGGCGAGCAGTACTTC
TRBJ2-6	-	-	TRBV29-1	CNVGGGTGANVLTF	TGCAACGTCGGAGGGGGAACTGGGGCCAACGTCCTGACTTTC
TRBJ2-1	-	-	TRBV11-2	CASSFRADSFYNEQFF	TGTGCCAGCAGTTTCCGGGCGGATAGCTTCTACAATGAGCAGTTCTTC
TRBJ2-7	TRBD1	-	TRBV11-3	CASFLGTGGSLKQYF	TGTGCCAGCTTCTTAGGGACAGGGGGCTCCCTCAAGCAGTACTTC
TRBJ2-1	TRBD2	many	TRBV7-8	CASSPPSGEHYNEQFF	TGTGCCAGCAGCCCTCCTAGCGGGGAGCACTACAATGAGCAGTTCTTC
TRBJ2-7	-	-	TRBV10-2	CASSEVTWVGPNF	TGCGCCAGCAGTGAGGTGACATGGGTCGGGCCAAACTTC
TRBJ1-5	TRBD1	-	TRBV6-1	CASNQGDQPQHF	TGTGCCAGCAATCAGGGGGATCAGCCCCAGCATTTT
TRBJ2-3	-	few	TRBV6-1	CATRQGTRPIQDF	TGTGCCACCAGACAGGGGACTAGGCCCATCCAGGATTTT
TRBJ1-1	TRBD1	-	TRBV11-3	CANNLRQGGLDTEAFF	TGTGCCAACAACTTACGACAGGGGGGTTTGGACACTGAAGCTTTCTTT
TRBJ2-7	-	-	TRBV12-3/TRBV12-4	CVSSFARRPTYEQYF	TGTGTCAGCAGTTTCGCGAGGAGGCCAACCTACGAGCAGTACTTC
TRBJ2-7	TRBD2	few	TRBV19	CASSISGGAYEQYF	TGTGCCAGTAGTATCTCGGGGGGTGCCTACGAGCAGTACTTC